The clone carrying this T cell receptor (beta chain) appeared once. This entry comes from a study of T cell clones after liver transplantation. The CDR3 loop spans 16 amino acids. The junction had 8 bases not matched to a gene; V was cut back by 3 bases and J by 7 bases. The germline V gene encodes CDR1 SGHDT and CDR2 YYEEEE. Some clones are missing from TCRdb's copy, which holds only in-frame ones; the method was immunoSEQ multiplex PCR. This repertoire shows some 80,000 clones, 84% found once; its top ten account for 2.1%. Source: CD4+ T cells from blood, taken less than 50 months after liver transplant. This chain connects TRBV5-6 to TRBJ1-4, with TRBD1 identical over 11 bases. This TCR derives from a human patient who received a liver transplant. Certain T cells may be donor cells from the graft. The CDR3 sequence: CASSSPGTGGREKLFF. For the CDR3, the DNA is TGTGCCAGCAGCTCTCCTGGGACAGGGGGACGTGAAAAACTGTTTTTT.